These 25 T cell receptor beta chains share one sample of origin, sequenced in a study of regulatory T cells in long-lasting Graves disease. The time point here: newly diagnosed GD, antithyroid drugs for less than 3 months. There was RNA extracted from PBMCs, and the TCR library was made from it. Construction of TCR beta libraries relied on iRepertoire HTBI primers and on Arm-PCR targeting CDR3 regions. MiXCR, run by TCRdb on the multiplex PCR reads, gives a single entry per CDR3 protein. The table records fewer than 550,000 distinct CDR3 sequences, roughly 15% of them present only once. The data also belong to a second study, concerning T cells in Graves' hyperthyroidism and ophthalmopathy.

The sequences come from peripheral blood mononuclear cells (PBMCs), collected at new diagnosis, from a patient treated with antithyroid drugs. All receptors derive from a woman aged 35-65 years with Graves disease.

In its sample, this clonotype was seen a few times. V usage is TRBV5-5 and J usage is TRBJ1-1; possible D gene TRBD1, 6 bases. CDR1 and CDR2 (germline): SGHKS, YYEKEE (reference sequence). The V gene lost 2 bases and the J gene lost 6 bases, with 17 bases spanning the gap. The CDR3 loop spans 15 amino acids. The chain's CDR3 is CASSLRAGQWAEAFF. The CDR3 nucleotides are TGTGCCAGCAGCTTAAGGGCCGGACAGTGGGCTGAAGCTTTCTTT.

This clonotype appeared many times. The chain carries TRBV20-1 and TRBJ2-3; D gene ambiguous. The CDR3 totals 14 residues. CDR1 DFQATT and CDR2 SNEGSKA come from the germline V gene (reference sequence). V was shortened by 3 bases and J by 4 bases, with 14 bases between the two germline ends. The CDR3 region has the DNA TGCAGTGCTAGGGGTGCGTACCTGGCAGATACGCAGTATTTT. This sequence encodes CSARGAYLADTQYF.

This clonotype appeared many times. CDR3 in DNA: TGTGCCAGCAGTTTACGTCCCCAGCCCCAGCATTTT. It is translated as CASSLRPQPQHF. The chain employs TRBV12-3 or TRBV12-4 and TRBJ1-5, with no clear D. Trimming cost V 2 bases and J 7 bases, with 6 bases left between them. This CDR3 comprises 12 residues.

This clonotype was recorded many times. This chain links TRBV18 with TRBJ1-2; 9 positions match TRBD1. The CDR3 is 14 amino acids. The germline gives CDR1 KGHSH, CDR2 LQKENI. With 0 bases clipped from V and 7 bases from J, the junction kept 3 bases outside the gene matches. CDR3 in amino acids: CASSPPGQGSGYTF. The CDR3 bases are TGTGCCAGCTCACCACCGGGACAGGGTAGTGGCTACACCTTC. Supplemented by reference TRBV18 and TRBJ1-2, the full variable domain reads NAGVMQNPRHLVRRRGQEARLRCSPMKGHSHVYWYRQLPEEGLKFMVYLQKENIIDESGMPKERFSAEFPKEGPSILRIQQVVRGDSAAYFCASSPPGQGSGYTFGSGTRLTVV.

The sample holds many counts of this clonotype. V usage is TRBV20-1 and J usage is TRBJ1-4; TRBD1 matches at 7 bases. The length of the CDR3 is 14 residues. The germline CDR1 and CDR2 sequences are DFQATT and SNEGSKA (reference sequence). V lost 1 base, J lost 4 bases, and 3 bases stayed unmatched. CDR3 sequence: CSARVWDSNEKLFF. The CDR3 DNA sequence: TGCAGTGCTAGAGTCTGGGACAGTAATGAAAAACTGTTTTTT.

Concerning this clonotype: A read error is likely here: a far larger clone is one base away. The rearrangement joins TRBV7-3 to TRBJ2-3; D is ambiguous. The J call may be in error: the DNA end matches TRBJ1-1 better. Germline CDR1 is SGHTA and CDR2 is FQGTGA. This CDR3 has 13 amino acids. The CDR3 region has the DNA TGTGCCAGCAGCTTATGGGAGAACGCTGAAGCTTTCTTT. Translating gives CASSLWENAEAFF.

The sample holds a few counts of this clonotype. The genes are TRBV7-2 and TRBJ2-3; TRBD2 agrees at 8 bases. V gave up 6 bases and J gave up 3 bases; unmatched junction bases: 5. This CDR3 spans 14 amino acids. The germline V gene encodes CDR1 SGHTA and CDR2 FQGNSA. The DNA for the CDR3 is TGTGCCAGCAGACCCGGGGGGGCGACAGATACGCAGTATTTT. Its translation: CASRPGGATDTQYF.

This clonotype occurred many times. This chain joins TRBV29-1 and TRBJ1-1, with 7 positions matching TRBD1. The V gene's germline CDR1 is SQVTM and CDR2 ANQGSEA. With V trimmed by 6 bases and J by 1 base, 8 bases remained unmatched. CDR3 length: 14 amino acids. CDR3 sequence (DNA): TGCAGCGTACGACAGGGAGGTACGAACACTGAAGCTTTCTTT. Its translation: CSVRQGGTNTEAFF.

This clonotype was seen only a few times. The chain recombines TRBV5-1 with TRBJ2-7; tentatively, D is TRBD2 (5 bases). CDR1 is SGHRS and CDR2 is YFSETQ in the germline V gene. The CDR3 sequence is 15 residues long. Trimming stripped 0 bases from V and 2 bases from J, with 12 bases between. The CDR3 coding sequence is TGCGCCAGCAGCTTGGCCTTTGAGGGCCCCTACGAGCAGTACTTC. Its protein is CASSLAFEGPYEQYF.

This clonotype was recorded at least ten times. The CDR3 coding sequence is TGCGCCAGCAGCCCCTCTAGGGGGGGCCTGAGCTCCTACGAGCAGTACTTC. It codes for CASSPSRGGLSSYEQYF. V and J are TRBV5-1 and TRBJ2-7; weak D call: TRBD2 (7 bases). This CDR3 is 17 amino acids long. V was clipped by 4 bases and J by 0 bases, with 20 bases between them. Looked up from germline, CDR1 is SGHRS and CDR2 is YFSETQ.

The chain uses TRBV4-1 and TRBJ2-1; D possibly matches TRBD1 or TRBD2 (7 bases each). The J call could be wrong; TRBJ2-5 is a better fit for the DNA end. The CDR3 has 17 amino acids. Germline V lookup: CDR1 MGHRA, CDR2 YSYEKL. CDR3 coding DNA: TGCGCCAGCAGCCGAGGGGGCGAAACTAGCGCCCAAGAGACCCAGTACTTC. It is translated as CASSRGGETSAQETQYF.

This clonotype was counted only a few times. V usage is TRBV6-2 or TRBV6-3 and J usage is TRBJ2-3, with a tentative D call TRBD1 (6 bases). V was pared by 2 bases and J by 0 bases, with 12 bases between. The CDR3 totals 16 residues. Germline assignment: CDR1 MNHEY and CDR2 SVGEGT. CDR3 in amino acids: CASSYGGLLSTDTQYF. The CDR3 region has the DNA TGTGCCAGCAGTTACGGGGGCCTCCTAAGCACAGATACGCAGTATTTT.

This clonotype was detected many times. CDR3 sequence reads: CASSPGTLQNNEQFF. CDR3 nucleotide sequence: TGTGCCAGCAGCCCCGGGACTTTGCAAAACAATGAGCAGTTCTTC. The chain carries TRBV4-2 and TRBJ2-1; perhaps TRBD2 as D (6 bases). Germline CDR1 and CDR2: LGHNA and YNFKEQ. V gave up 4 bases and J gave up 5 bases, with 15 bases separating them. There are 15 residues in the CDR3.

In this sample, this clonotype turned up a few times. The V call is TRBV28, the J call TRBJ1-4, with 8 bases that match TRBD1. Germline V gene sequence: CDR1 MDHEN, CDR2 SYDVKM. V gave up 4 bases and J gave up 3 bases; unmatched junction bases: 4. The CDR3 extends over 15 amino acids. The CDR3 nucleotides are TGTGCCAGCAGTTCCCAGGGGGCGGCTAATGAAAAACTGTTTTTT. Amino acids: CASSSQGAANEKLFF.

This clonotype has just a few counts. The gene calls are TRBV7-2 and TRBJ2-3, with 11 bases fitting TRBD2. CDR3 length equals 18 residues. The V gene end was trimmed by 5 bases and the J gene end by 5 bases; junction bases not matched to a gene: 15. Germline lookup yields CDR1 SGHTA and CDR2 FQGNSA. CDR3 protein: CASSPLAGGRIRKDTQYF. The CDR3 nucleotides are TGTGCCAGCAGCCCATTAGCGGGGGGGCGAATTCGGAAAGATACGCAGTATTTT.

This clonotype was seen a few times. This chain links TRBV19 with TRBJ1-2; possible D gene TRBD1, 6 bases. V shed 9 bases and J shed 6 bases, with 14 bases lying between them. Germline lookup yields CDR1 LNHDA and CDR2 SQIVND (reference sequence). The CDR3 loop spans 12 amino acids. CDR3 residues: CARNRVSHGYTF. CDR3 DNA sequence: TGTGCCAGGAACAGGGTCTCGCATGGCTACACCTTC.

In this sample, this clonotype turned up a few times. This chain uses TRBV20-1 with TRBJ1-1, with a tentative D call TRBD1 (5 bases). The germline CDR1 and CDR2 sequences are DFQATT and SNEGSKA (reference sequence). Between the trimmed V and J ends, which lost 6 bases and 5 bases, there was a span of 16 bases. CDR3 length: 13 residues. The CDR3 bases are TGCAGTGCCATCAGGGTAGGGAAGACTGAAGCTTTCTTT. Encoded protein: CSAIRVGKTEAFF.

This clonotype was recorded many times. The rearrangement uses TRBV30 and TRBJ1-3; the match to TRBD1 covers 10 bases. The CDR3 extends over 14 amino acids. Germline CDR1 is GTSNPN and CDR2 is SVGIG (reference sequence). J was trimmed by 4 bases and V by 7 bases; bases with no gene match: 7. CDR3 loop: CAYRDRGSGNTIYF. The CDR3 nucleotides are TGTGCCTACCGGGACAGGGGCTCCGGAAACACCATATATTTT.

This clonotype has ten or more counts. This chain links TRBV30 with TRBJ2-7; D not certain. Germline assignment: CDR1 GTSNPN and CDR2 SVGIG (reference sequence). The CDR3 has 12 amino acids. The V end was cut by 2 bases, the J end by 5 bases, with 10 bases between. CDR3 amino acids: CAWSPPQHEQYF. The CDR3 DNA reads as TGTGCCTGGAGTCCCCCCCAGCACGAGCAGTACTTC. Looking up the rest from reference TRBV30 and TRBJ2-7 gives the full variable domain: SQTIHQWPATLVQPVGSPLSLECTVEGTSNPNLYWYRQAAGRGLQLLFYSVGIGQISSEVPQNLSASRPQDRQFILSSKKLLLSDSGFYLCAWSPPQHEQYFGPGTRLTVT.

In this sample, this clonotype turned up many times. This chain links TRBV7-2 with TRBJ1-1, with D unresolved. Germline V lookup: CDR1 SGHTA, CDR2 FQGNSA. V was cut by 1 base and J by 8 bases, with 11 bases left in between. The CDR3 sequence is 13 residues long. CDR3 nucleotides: TGTGCCAGCAGCTTAGAGGTTCCGGGGGAAGCTTTCTTT. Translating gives CASSLEVPGEAFF.

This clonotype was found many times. The chain's CDR3 is CASSPSIAGGPADTQYF. Written as DNA, the CDR3 is TGTGCCAGCAGTCCCTCCATAGCGGGGGGGCCCGCAGATACGCAGTATTTT. This chain links TRBV6-2 or TRBV6-3 with TRBJ2-3; 11 bases align to TRBD2. The CDR3 contains 17 residues. Germline loops: CDR1 MNHEY, CDR2 SVGEGT. V trimming: 5 bases; J trimming: 4 bases; junction bases outside the gene matches: 11.

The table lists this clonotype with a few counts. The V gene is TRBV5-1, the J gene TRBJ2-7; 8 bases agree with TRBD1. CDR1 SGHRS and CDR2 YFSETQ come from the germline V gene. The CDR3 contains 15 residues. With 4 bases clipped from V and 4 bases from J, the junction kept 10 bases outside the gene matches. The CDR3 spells CASSVPAGQGYEQYF. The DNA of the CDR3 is TGCGCCAGCAGCGTGCCCGCAGGACAGGGATACGAGCAGTACTTC.

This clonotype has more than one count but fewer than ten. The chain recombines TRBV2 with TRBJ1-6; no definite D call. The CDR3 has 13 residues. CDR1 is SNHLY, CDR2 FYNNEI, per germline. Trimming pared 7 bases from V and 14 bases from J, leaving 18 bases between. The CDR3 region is CASTPGIRPTLHF. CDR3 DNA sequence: TGTGCCAGCACTCCCGGGATCCGCCCCACCCTCCACTTT.

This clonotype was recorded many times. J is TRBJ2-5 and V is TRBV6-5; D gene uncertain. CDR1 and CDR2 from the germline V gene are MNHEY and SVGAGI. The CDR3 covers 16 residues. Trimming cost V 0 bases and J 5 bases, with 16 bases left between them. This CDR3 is CASSYSKVADLETQYF. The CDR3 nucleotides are TGTGCCAGCAGTTACTCGAAAGTGGCGGACCTGGAGACCCAGTACTTC.

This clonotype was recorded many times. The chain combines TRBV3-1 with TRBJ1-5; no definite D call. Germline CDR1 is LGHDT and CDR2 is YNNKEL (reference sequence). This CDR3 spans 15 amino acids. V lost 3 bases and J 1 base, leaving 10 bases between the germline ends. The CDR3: CASSQYSGSNQPQHF. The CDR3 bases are TGTGCCAGCAGCCAGTACAGTGGAAGCAATCAGCCCCAGCATTTT.